Below are 17 T cell receptor beta chains sequenced from a single sample in a study of T-cell reconstitution after alpha-beta-depleted transplantation in children. During its preparation, the TCRbeta library received unique molecular identifiers. TCRdb re-analysed the PCR reads in MiXCR, keeping a single row per CDR3 protein. Among roughly 220,000 distinct CDR3 sequences listed, around 8.9% were seen once. The specimen was PBMCs from the stem cell graft donor, collected from the stem cell graft. The receptors were sampled from a human donor who donated a stem cell graft to a child with SCID.

There are many counts of this clonotype. The rearrangement links TRBV18 to TRBJ1-1, with TRBD1 as a possible D gene (5 bases). CDR1 and CDR2 (germline): KGHSH, LQKENI. The V end was cut by 6 bases, the J end by 0 bases, with 14 bases between. The CDR3 has 15 residues. The CDR3 DNA sequence: TGTGCCAGCTCTAGGGACTCCATTATGAACACTGAAGCTTTCTTT. Translated, it gives CASSRDSIMNTEAFF.

This clonotype has a count of ten or more. The CDR3, as DNA: TGTGCCAGCAGCTTAGATAGATATAATGAAAAACTGTTTTTT. This encodes CASSLDRYNEKLFF. The V call is TRBV7-2, the J call TRBJ1-4; D is ambiguous. Trimming took off 1 base at V and 4 bases at J, with 7 bases between the two ends. The V gene's germline CDR1 is SGHTA and CDR2 FQGNSA. CDR3 size: 14 residues.

This clonotype was recorded many times. The chain links TRBV3-1 to TRBJ2-2; 14 bases are shared with TRBD2. Germline assignment: CDR1 LGHDT and CDR2 YNNKEL (reference sequence). The CDR3 runs 18 residues. V dropped 1 base and J dropped 5; count of bases not matched to a gene: 6. The CDR3 loop is CASSQVGLAGDPTGELFF. In DNA form, the CDR3 reads TGTGCCAGCAGCCAAGTGGGACTAGCGGGGGACCCAACCGGGGAGCTGTTTTTT. The full variable domain, rest sourced from reference TRBV3-1 and TRBJ2-2, is DTAVSQTPKYLVTQMGNDKSIKCEQNLGHDTMYWYKQDSKKFLKIMFSYNNKELIINETVPNRFSPKSPDKAHLNLHINSLELGDSAVYFCASSQVGLAGDPTGELFFGEGSRLTVL.

This clonotype appeared many times. The J gene is TRBJ1-1, the V gene TRBV12-3 or TRBV12-4; TRBD1 is a possible D gene (6 bases). This CDR3 region has 14 residues. V dropped 7 bases and J dropped 6 bases, with 18 bases sitting between them. The CDR3, as DNA: TGTGCCAGCAACCCGGGACGGCGGGGGCCTGAAGCTTTCTTT. Translation gives CASNPGRRGPEAFF.

The V call is TRBV5-1, the J call TRBJ2-7; perhaps TRBD2 as D (6 bases). The CDR3 is 15 residues long. V shed 5 bases and J shed 2 bases, with 17 bases lying between them. Germline lookup yields CDR1 SGHRS and CDR2 YFSETQ. CDR3 residues: CASSYSGTPTYEQYF. The CDR3 nucleotides read TGCGCCAGCAGTTATTCAGGGACTCCGACCTACGAGCAGTACTTC. The entire variable domain, with the rest obtained from reference TRBV5-1 and TRBJ2-7, is as follows: KAGVTQTPRYLIKTRGQQVTLSCSPISGHRSVSWYQQTPGQGLQFLFEYFSETQRNKGNFPGRFSGRQFSNSRSEMNVSTLELGDSALYLCASSYSGTPTYEQYFGPGTRLTVT.

The CDR3: CATSRETGSGYTF. CDR3 nucleotides: TGTGCCACCAGCAGAGAGACAGGGAGCGGCTACACCTTC. This chain connects TRBV15 to TRBJ1-2, with 7 bases that match TRBD1. V trimming: 0 bases; J trimming: 8 bases; junction bases outside the gene matches: 3. The V gene's germline CDR1 is LNHNV and CDR2 YYDKDF (reference sequence). The CDR3 consists of 13 residues.

In its sample, this clonotype was seen many times. The rearrangement uses TRBV30 and TRBJ1-6; D remains unclear. From germline, CDR1 is GTSNPN and CDR2 SVGIG (reference sequence). CDR3 length equals 11 residues. V was cut by 5 bases and J by 14 bases, with 13 bases left in between. CDR3 nucleotides: TGTGCCTGGCGGACCTTTGAAGCCCTCCACTTT. This sequence encodes CAWRTFEALHF. The full variable domain, rest sourced from reference TRBV30 and TRBJ1-6, is SQTIHQWPATLVQPVGSPLSLECTVEGTSNPNLYWYRQAAGRGLQLLFYSVGIGQISSEVPQNLSASRPQDRQFILSSKKLLLSDSGFYLCAWRTFEALHFGNGTRLTVT.

V usage is TRBV20-1 and J usage is TRBJ1-3; D gene uncertain. CDR3 length: 14 amino acids. CDR1 is DFQATT, CDR2 SNEGSKA, per germline (reference sequence). Trimming stripped 2 bases from V and 4 bases from J, with 12 bases between. Here the CDR3 DNA reads TGCAGTGCTAGACCCGGGATGGGGGGAAACACCATATATTTT. Protein product: CSARPGMGGNTIYF.

This clonotype was seen at least ten times. The chain carries TRBV12-3 or TRBV12-4 and TRBJ2-3, with 9 bases lining up with TRBD1. Trimming removed 6 bases from V and 2 bases from J; junction bases left unmatched: 6. The CDR3 has 15 residues. The CDR3 reads CASRKRTGDTDTQYF. The CDR3 region has the DNA TGTGCCAGCAGGAAAAGGACAGGGGACACAGATACGCAGTATTTT.

This clonotype was seen at least ten times. This chain uses TRBV28 with TRBJ2-7, with no clear D. This CDR3 region has 13 residues. V was clipped by 3 bases and J by 3 bases, with 9 bases between them. Germline V gene data show CDR1 as MDHEN and CDR2 as SYDVKM. CDR3 in amino acids: CASSLRRYYEQYF. CDR3 sequence (DNA): TGTGCCAGCAGTTTGCGCAGATACTACGAGCAGTACTTC.

This clonotype was observed many times. The chain uses TRBV7-2 and TRBJ1-2, with 7 bases lining up with TRBD1. The J segment lost 0 bases and the V segment lost 4 bases, leaving 5 bases of the junction unmatched. CDR3 length: 15 amino acids. Germline V gene lookup returns CDR1 SGHTA and CDR2 FQGNSA. The CDR3 DNA sequence: TGTGCCAGCAGCTCACAGGGGCCTGCTAACTATGGCTACACCTTC. It translates to CASSSQGPANYGYTF. Full variable domain (outside the CDR3, taken from reference TRBV7-2 and TRBJ1-2): GAGVSQSPSNKVTEKGKDVELRCDPISGHTALYWYRQSLGQGLEFLIYFQGNSAPDKSGLPSDRFSAERTGGSVSTLTIQRTQQEDSAVYLCASSSQGPANYGYTFGSGTRLTVV.

This clonotype was found a few times. The genes are TRBV4-2 and TRBJ1-3; 7 bases are shared with TRBD1. Germline CDR1 and CDR2: LGHNA and YNFKEQ. The CDR3 has 15 residues. J lost 2 bases, V lost 4 bases, and 5 bases had no gene match. CDR3 sequence (DNA): TGTGCCAGCAGCCCCGAAGGGGGCCCTGGAAACACCATATATTTT. Encoded protein: CASSPEGGPGNTIYF.

The J gene is TRBJ1-1, the V gene TRBV5-1; D remains unclear. The germline V gene encodes CDR1 SGHRS and CDR2 YFSETQ. Trimming pared 4 bases from V and 5 bases from J, leaving 18 bases between. There are 15 residues in the CDR3. Here the CDR3 reads CASSPDLLSGTEAFF. As DNA, the CDR3 is TGCGCCAGCAGCCCAGACCTCTTGTCGGGGACTGAAGCTTTCTTT.

This clonotype was seen repeatedly, ten times or more. The chain is built from TRBV20-1 and TRBJ1-2; 7 bases match TRBD1. The CDR3 consists of 15 residues. In germline, CDR1 is DFQATT, CDR2 SNEGSKA (reference sequence). V shed 3 bases, J shed 4 bases, and the junction held 11 bases outside the gene matches. The CDR3 DNA follows: TGCAGTGCTAGGCCCCAGACAGGGATCCTCTATGGCTACACCTTC. Protein sequence: CSARPQTGILYGYTF.

This clonotype was recorded at least ten times. This rearrangement joins TRBV7-9 to TRBJ2-7; D is ambiguous. V gave up 4 bases and J gave up 1 base, with 11 bases separating them. The CDR3 has 14 amino acids. Germline assignment: CDR1 SEHNR and CDR2 FQNEAQ (reference sequence). This CDR3 is CASSSSNSSYEQYF. The CDR3 coding sequence is TGTGCCAGCAGCTCCTCAAATTCGTCCTACGAGCAGTACTTC.

The chain couples TRBV28 to TRBJ1-1, with D perhaps matching TRBD1 (6 bases). The length of the CDR3 is 13 residues. Germline CDR1 and CDR2: MDHEN and SYDVKM. Trimming removed 6 bases from V and 5 bases from J, with 13 bases in between. CDR3 loop: CASSRVQGTEAFF. The CDR3 nucleotides read TGTGCCAGCAGCCGGGTACAGGGAACTGAAGCTTTCTTT.

This clonotype was detected ten times or more. J is TRBJ2-3 and V is TRBV12-3 or TRBV12-4; 8 bases line up with TRBD1. The J segment lost 2 bases and the V segment lost 3 bases, leaving 4 bases of the junction unmatched. The CDR3 consists of 15 residues. The CDR3 loop is CASSFRGLPTDTQYF. The CDR3 DNA is TGTGCCAGCAGTTTCAGGGGGCTTCCCACAGATACGCAGTATTTT.